The rows below give T cell receptor beta chains drawn from one sample of a study of T cell responses to AZD1222 COVID-19 vaccine. Method: immunoSEQ multiplex PCR; TCRdb's copy keeps in-frame clones and lacks some. The table includes 160,000 or so clones, around 93% detected once. The specimen was peripheral blood, collected on day 0 of AZD1222 vaccination. The receptors were gathered from an adult in good health. Each CDR3 is given with its conserved first and last residue. A D gene is named only where the DNA matches it firmly. The size of a clone is reported for some rows only, either as once, few or many, or as a class for expanded clones.

TRBV10-1	TRBJ2-7	.	.	CASDRTAVTGREQYF	TGCGCCAGCGACCGAACCGCCGTAACAGGTCGGGAGCAGTACTTC
TRBV5-4	TRBJ1-1	.	.	CASSLARTEAFF	TGTGCCAGCAGCTTGGCACGGACTGAAGCTTTCTTT
TRBV28	TRBJ2-2	.	.	CASSFGGTGELFF	TGTGCCAGCAGTTTCGGAGGGACCGGGGAGCTGTTTTTT
TRBV27	TRBJ2-5	.	.	CASSFYGPAETQYF	TGTGCCAGCAGTTTCTACGGACCTGCAGAGACCCAGTACTTC
TRBV10-1	TRBJ1-2	.	.	CASSESILGGYTF	TGCGCCAGCAGTGAGTCGATTTTAGGCGGCTACACCTTC
TRBV28	TRBJ1-3	TRBD1	.	CASSPRQGFAGNTIYF	TGTGCCAGCAGCCCTCGACAGGGATTCGCTGGAAACACCATATATTTT
TRBV5-5	TRBJ1-5	.	once	CASSFLPGSNQPQHF	TGTGCCAGCAGCTTCTTACCCGGGAGCAATCAGCCCCAGCATTTT
TRBV19	TRBJ2-7	.	.	CASSIRLSYEQYF	TGTGCCAGTAGTATCCGACTCTCGTACGAGCAGTACTTC
TRBV18	TRBJ2-5	.	.	CASSPLGNSETQYF	TGTGCCAGCTCACCCCTAGGAAATTCAGAGACCCAGTACTTC
TRBV4-2	TRBJ1-1	.	.	CASSQRAEAFF	TGTGCCAGCAGCCAACGGGCTGAAGCTTTCTTT
TRBV15	TRBJ2-4	.	.	CATSRVGSWLYF	TGTGCCACCAGCAGAGTAGGTTCTTGGTTGTACTTC
TRBV5-1	TRBJ1-1	.	.	CASSLEGFGILAEAFF	TGCGCCAGCAGCTTGGAGGGTTTCGGCATCTTAGCTGAAGCTTTCTTT
TRBV5-1	TRBJ2-2	.	few	CASSLRGQGPGELFF	TGCGCCAGCAGCTTACGCGGTCAGGGGCCCGGGGAGCTGTTTTTT
TRBV6-6	TRBJ1-1	.	.	CASIWGGQNTEAFF	TGTGCCAGCATCTGGGGGGGCCAGAACACTGAAGCTTTCTTT
TRBV4-1	TRBJ2-7	TRBD1	.	CASSSQYRQGPYEQYF	TGCGCCAGCAGCTCTCAATACCGACAGGGCCCCTACGAGCAGTACTTC
TRBV20-1	TRBJ1-1	.	.	CSAIMNTEAFF	TGCAGTGCCATCATGAACACTGAAGCTTTCTTT
TRBV5-3	TRBJ2-5	.	once	CARSFSQDSFQETQYF	TGTGCCAGAAGCTTTAGCCAGGATTCTTTCCAAGAGACCCAGTACTTC
TRBV3-1/TRBV3-2	TRBJ1-2	TRBD1	.	CASSQTDRESGYTF	TGTGCCAGCAGCCAGACGGACAGGGAGAGTGGCTACACCTTC
TRBV5-4	TRBJ2-5	.	.	CASRSGPQETQYF	TGTGCCAGCAGGAGTGGCCCCCAAGAGACCCAGTACTTC
TRBV11-2	TRBJ1-2	TRBD1	once	CASSFSGQGAVGYTF	TGTGCCAGCAGCTTTAGTGGCCAGGGGGCGGTTGGCTACACCTTC
TRBV4-2	TRBJ2-7	.	.	CASSRERFDYEQYF	TGTGCCAGCAGTCGGGAACGTTTTGACTACGAGCAGTACTTC
TRBV5-4	TRBJ1-1	.	.	CASSLPGGMNTEAFF	TGTGCCAGCAGCTTACCCGGGGGTATGAACACTGAAGCTTTCTTT
TRBV6-2/TRBV6-3	TRBJ1-1	.	.	CASSVRTVAFF	TGTGCCAGCAGTGTAAGGACAGTTGCTTTCTTT
TRBV6-2/TRBV6-3	TRBJ1-6	.	.	CASSDTGATYNSPLHF	TGTGCCAGCAGTGATACGGGCGCAACCTATAATTCACCCCTCCACTTT
TRBV6-5	TRBJ2-1	.	once	CASRGAENDNEQFF	TGTGCCAGCAGGGGGGCCGAAAATGACAATGAGCAGTTCTTC
TRBV5-5	TRBJ1-6	TRBD1	.	CASSGMDRGLSASPLHF	TGTGCCAGCAGTGGTATGGACAGGGGGTTATCTGCTTCACCCCTCCACTTT
TRBV27	TRBJ2-1	TRBD2	.	CASSPQRLAGVEWEQFF	TGTGCCAGCAGCCCTCAACGACTAGCGGGGGTTGAGTGGGAGCAGTTCTTC
TRBV6-1	TRBJ1-5	.	.	CASSESSGTLNQPQHF	TGTGCCAGCAGTGAGAGTTCCGGGACCCTCAATCAGCCCCAGCATTTT
TRBV7-2	TRBJ2-3	.	.	CASSSRPSGPPPDTQYF	TGTGCCAGCAGCTCCCGGCCCAGCGGGCCCCCCCCAGATACGCAGTATTTT
TRBV3-1/TRBV3-2	TRBJ1-1	.	.	CASSQAYRRMNTEAFF	TGTGCCAGCAGCCAAGCTTACAGAAGGATGAACACTGAAGCTTTCTTT
TRBV28	TRBJ1-5	.	.	CASIIAGGSSNQPQHF	TGTGCCAGCATAATAGCGGGCGGTTCTAGCAATCAGCCCCAGCATTTT